One sample yielded the 20 T cell receptor beta chains listed below, sequenced in a study of radiation and T cells in renal cell carcinoma. Time point meaning: baseline pretreatment blood. Treatment given: 15 Gy SBRT to primary tumor, nephrectomy 4 weeks later. Assay used: immunoSEQ multiplex PCR; TCRdb lists only in-frame clones, some missing. The profile covers 130,000 to 150,000 clones, with roughly 84% appearing a single time and around 12% taken by the ten largest. Sequenced here: blood, sampled from a patient whose treatment included radiotherapy and nephrectomy. The receptors originated from a woman aged 50 to 65 with renal cell carcinoma.

The V and J genes are TRBV6-5 and TRBJ1-5, with D possibly being TRBD1 (5 bases). Per germline, CDR1 MNHEY and CDR2 SVGAGI. Trimming left V 2 bases short and J 7 bases short, with 15 bases between. The CDR3 runs 15 residues. For the CDR3, the DNA is TGTGCCAGCAGTTACGGGGGGGTTACGGGGCAGCCCCAGCATTTT. Protein: CASSYGGVTGQPQHF.

The count of this clone is one. The chain is built from TRBV29-1 and TRBJ2-4; TRBD1 is a possible D gene (5 bases). The CDR3 has 13 residues. The ends were cut back, 7 bases at V and 2 bases at J, with 12 bases in the middle. Germline V gives CDR1 SQVTM, CDR2 ANQGSEA. The CDR3 DNA follows: TGCAGCGCACTAACAGGACCCAAAAACATTCAGTACTTC. Translated: CSALTGPKNIQYF.

This clone was observed once. The chain combines TRBV2 with TRBJ1-5; 7 bases are a match to TRBD1. The CDR3 extends over 14 amino acids. In germline, CDR1 is SNHLY, CDR2 FYNNEI. Trimming removed 8 bases from V and 6 bases from J; junction bases left unmatched: 10. The CDR3 nucleotides are TGTGCCAGCTGTTCCGACAGGGTTGGTCAGCCCCAGCATTTT. Translated, it gives CASCSDRVGQPQHF.

J is TRBJ2-3 and V is TRBV19, with D unclear. Germline V gene lookup returns CDR1 LNHDA and CDR2 SQIVND (reference sequence). Trimming left V 6 bases short and J 4 bases short, with 14 bases between. The CDR3 loop spans 14 amino acids. The CDR3 bases are TGTGCCAGTAGCCAGGACCTCCGGGCAGATACGCAGTATTTT. Translation gives CASSQDLRADTQYF.

The J gene is TRBJ2-3, the V gene TRBV9; the D is unclear. Deletions cut 4 bases from V and 5 bases from J, with 14 bases between. The CDR3 has 14 amino acids. CDR1 is SGDLS and CDR2 is YYNGEE in the germline V gene. DNA of the CDR3: TGTGCCAGCAGCAGTCTACATCCCGGAGATACGCAGTATTTT. Its translation: CASSSLHPGDTQYF.

The chain has TRBV4-3 and TRBJ1-2, with 7 bases that match TRBD1. The J segment lost 9 bases and the V segment lost 0 bases, leaving 7 bases of the junction unmatched. Germline loops: CDR1 LGHNA, CDR2 YSLEER. This CDR3 contains 14 residues. CDR3 amino acids: CASSQERPDRRYTF. The CDR3 nucleotides are TGCGCCAGCAGCCAAGAGCGGCCGGACAGGCGCTACACCTTC.

The rearrangement links TRBV14 to TRBJ1-6, with D possibly TRBD1 on 6 matching bases. CDR1 SGHDN and CDR2 FVKESK come from the germline V gene. This CDR3 spans 15 amino acids. V was trimmed by 1 base and J by 6 bases, leaving 10 bases between them. CDR3 loop: CASSQAHRANSPLHF. The CDR3 DNA is TGTGCCAGCAGCCAAGCACACAGGGCTAATTCACCCCTCCACTTT.

This chain joins TRBV2 and TRBJ1-5; 7 bases match TRBD1. J was trimmed by 0 bases and V by 6 bases; bases with no gene match: 5. The CDR3 is 15 amino acids. CDR1 SNHLY and CDR2 FYNNEI come from the germline V gene. The CDR3 DNA follows: TGTGCCAGCAGCCCTCAGGGGGGTAGCAATCAGCCCCAGCATTTT. Protein sequence: CASSPQGGSNQPQHF.

The chain joins TRBV5-1 to TRBJ2-3; 7 bases line up with TRBD2. Germline loops: CDR1 SGHRS, CDR2 YFSETQ. The CDR3 is made up of 15 amino acids. The junction had 1 base not matched to a gene; V was cut back by 0 bases and J by 0 bases. CDR3 nucleotide sequence: TGCGCCAGCAGCTTGGACGGGGGGAGCACAGATACGCAGTATTTT. Translation: CASSLDGGSTDTQYF.

The chain combines TRBV4-3 with TRBJ1-2; no firm D call. The CDR3 is 16 residues long. Germline assignment: CDR1 LGHNA and CDR2 YSLEER. The germline V and J ends were trimmed by 0 bases and 3 bases, with 14 bases remaining between them. CDR3 nucleotides: TGCGCCAGCAGCCAAGATCCCGGGAGAGCTGACTATGGCTACACCTTC. This encodes CASSQDPGRADYGYTF.

V is TRBV13 and J is TRBJ2-5, with a weak D call TRBD2 (7 bases). Germline values: CDR1 PRHDT, CDR2 FYEKMQ (reference sequence). Trimming pared 4 bases from V and 5 bases from J, leaving 17 bases between. There are 15 residues in the CDR3. CDR3 nucleotide sequence: TGTGCCAGCAGCTCTACCGTGGGGGGGCAGGAGACCCAGTACTTC. Encoded protein: CASSSTVGGQETQYF.

Worth noting for this clone: The same CDR3 can be traced to other DNA sequences in this sample. The CDR3 reads CASSSSSGGAAETQYF. The CDR3 nucleotides read TGTGCCAGCAGCTCGTCTAGCGGGGGGGCCGCAGAGACCCAGTACTTC. V gene TRBV2 combines with J gene TRBJ2-5, with 12 bases identical to TRBD2. The CDR3 runs to 16 residues. Per the germline V gene, CDR1 is SNHLY and CDR2 is FYNNEI. After removal of 6 bases from V and 4 bases from J, the junction contained 9 bases not matched to a gene. Looking up the rest from reference TRBV2 and TRBJ2-5 gives the full variable domain: EPEVTQTPSHQVTQMGQEVILRCVPISNHLYFYWYRQILGQKVEFLVSFYNNEISEKSEIFDDQFSVERPDGSNFTLKIRSTKLEDSAMYFCASSSSSGGAAETQYFGPGTRLLVL.

The V call is TRBV6-5, the J call TRBJ1-5; the match to TRBD1 covers 7 bases. CDR3 length: 14 amino acids. V shed 6 bases and J 5 bases; nucleotides not matched to a gene: 7. Looked up from germline, CDR1 is MNHEY and CDR2 is SVGAGI. CDR3 loop: CASRPWTGDQPQHF. In nucleotides, the CDR3 is TGTGCCAGCAGACCCTGGACAGGCGATCAGCCCCAGCATTTT.

The J gene is TRBJ1-3, the V gene TRBV30; D call uncertain. The V end was cut by 0 bases, the J end by 4 bases, with 4 bases between. Germline V gene lookup returns CDR1 GTSNPN and CDR2 SVGIG (reference sequence). The CDR3 totals 12 residues. The CDR3 loop reads CAWSVIGNTIYF. Here the CDR3 DNA reads TGTGCCTGGAGTGTTATAGGAAACACCATATATTTT.

The chain couples TRBV7-3 to TRBJ2-3; TRBD2 matches 14 bases. This CDR3 is built from 16 residues. V trimming: 5 bases; J trimming: 4 bases; junction bases outside the gene matches: 5. The germline V gene encodes CDR1 SGHTA and CDR2 FQGTGA. The CDR3 region is CASSPRLAGGSDTQYF. The CDR3 bases are TGTGCCAGCAGCCCAAGACTAGCGGGGGGGTCAGATACGCAGTATTTT.

The chain joins TRBV9 to TRBJ1-1, with D hard to call. In germline, CDR1 is SGDLS, CDR2 YYNGEE. The CDR3 has 13 residues. V was cut by 1 base and J by 6 bases, with 10 bases left in between. In DNA, the CDR3 is TGTGCCAGCAGCGTATCGGGCCAGCCTGAAGCTTTCTTT. Encoded protein: CASSVSGQPEAFF.

The V call is TRBV7-3, the J call TRBJ2-3, with 8 nucleotides matching TRBD2. V lost 2 bases, J lost 2 bases, and 6 bases stayed unmatched. Per germline, CDR1 SGHTA and CDR2 FQGTGA. There are 16 residues in the CDR3. CDR3 nucleotides: TGTGCCAGCAGCTTACGTCTAGCGGGTATCACAGATACGCAGTATTTT. Translating it yields CASSLRLAGITDTQYF.

Worth noting for this clone: The same CDR3 can be traced to other DNA sequences in this sample. The chain couples TRBV6-5 to TRBJ2-3, with TRBD2 identical over 10 bases. The CDR3 length is 14 residues. J gave up 3 bases and V 6 bases, and 3 bases lay outside the gene matches. Germline loops: CDR1 MNHEY, CDR2 SVGAGI. The CDR3, as DNA: TGTGCCAGCAGCCCGGGACTAGCGACAGATACGCAGTATTTT. It encodes CASSPGLATDTQYF.

The gene calls are TRBV5-1 and TRBJ2-5, with 7 bases lining up with TRBD1. V gave up 4 bases and J gave up 2 bases; unmatched junction bases: 11. The V gene's germline CDR1 is SGHRS and CDR2 YFSETQ. The CDR3 has 16 amino acids. The CDR3 DNA follows: TGCGCCAGCAGCGGGAAGGGGGCGTATGATCAAGAGACCCAGTACTTC. It is translated as CASSGKGAYDQETQYF. The full variable domain, completed using reference TRBV5-1 and TRBJ2-5, is KAGVTQTPRYLIKTRGQQVTLSCSPISGHRSVSWYQQTPGQGLQFLFEYFSETQRNKGNFPGRFSGRQFSNSRSEMNVSTLELGDSALYLCASSGKGAYDQETQYFGPGTRLLVL.

The gene calls are TRBV6-6 and TRBJ1-6; D remains ambiguous. The length of the CDR3 is 16 residues. Per the germline V gene, CDR1 is MNHNY and CDR2 is SVGAGI (reference sequence). Trimming pared 5 bases from V and 0 bases from J, leaving 11 bases between. This CDR3 reads CASSPRVSSYNSPLHF. DNA of the CDR3: TGTGCCAGCAGTCCCCGGGTGAGCTCCTATAATTCACCCCTCCACTTT.